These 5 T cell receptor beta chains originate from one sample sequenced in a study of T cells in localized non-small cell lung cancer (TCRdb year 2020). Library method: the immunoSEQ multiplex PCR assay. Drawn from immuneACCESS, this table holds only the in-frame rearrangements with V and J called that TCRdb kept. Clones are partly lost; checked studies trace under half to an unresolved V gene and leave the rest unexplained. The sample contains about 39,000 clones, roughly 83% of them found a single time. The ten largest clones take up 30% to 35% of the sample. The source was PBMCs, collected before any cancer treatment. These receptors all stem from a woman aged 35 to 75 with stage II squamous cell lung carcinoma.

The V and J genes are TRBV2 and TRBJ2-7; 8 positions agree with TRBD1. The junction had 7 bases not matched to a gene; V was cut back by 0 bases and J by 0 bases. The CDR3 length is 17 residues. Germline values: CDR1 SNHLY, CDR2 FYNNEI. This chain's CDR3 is CASSEALGQGLSYEQYF. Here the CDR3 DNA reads TGTGCCAGCAGTGAAGCGCTTGGACAGGGCCTCTCCTACGAGCAGTACTTC.

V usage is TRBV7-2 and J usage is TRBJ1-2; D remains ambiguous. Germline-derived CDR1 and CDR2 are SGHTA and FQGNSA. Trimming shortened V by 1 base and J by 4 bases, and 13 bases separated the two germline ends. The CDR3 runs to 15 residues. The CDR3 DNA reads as TGTGCCAGCAGCTTAGATGATAACTCTCCCTATGGCTACACCTTC. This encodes CASSLDDNSPYGYTF.

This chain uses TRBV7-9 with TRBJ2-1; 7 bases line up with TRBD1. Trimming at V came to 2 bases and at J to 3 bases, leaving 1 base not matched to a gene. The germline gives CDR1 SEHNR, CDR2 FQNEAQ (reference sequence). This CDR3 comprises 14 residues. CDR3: CASSLSGGYNEQFF. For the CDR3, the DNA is TGTGCCAGCAGCTTATCAGGGGGCTACAATGAGCAGTTCTTC.

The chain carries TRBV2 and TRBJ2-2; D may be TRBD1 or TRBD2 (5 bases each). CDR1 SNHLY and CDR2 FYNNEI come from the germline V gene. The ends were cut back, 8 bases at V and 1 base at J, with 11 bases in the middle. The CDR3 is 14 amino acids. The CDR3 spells CASGGPLNTGELFF. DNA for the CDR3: TGTGCCAGCGGGGGACCATTGAACACCGGGGAGCTGTTTTTT.

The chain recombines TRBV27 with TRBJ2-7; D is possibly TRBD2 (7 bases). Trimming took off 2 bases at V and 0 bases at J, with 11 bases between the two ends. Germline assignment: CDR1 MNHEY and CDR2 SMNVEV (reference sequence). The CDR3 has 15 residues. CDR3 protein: CASSLKRDNSYEQYF. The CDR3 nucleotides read TGTGCCAGCAGTTTAAAGCGGGACAACTCCTACGAGCAGTACTTC.